Following are 21 T cell receptor beta chains from one sample sequenced in a study of monozygotic twins with cystic fibrosis. Here immunoSEQ multiplex PCR was the method, and the copy in TCRdb shows in-frame clones only, minus some. The sample records 14,000 to 15,000 clones, around 83% being singletons. The specimen was blood. The receptors originated from a boy aged 10-17 years with cystic fibrosis.

This clone was picked up a small number of times. Written as DNA, the CDR3 is TGTGCCAGCAGTAGCGGGGGGGCCACCGGGGAGCTGTTTTTT. This translates into CASSSGGATGELFF. The chain employs TRBV6-5 and TRBJ2-2; 10 positions agree with TRBD2. V gave up 5 bases and J gave up 4 bases; unmatched junction bases: 1. The germline V gene has CDR1 MNHEY and CDR2 SVGAGI. The CDR3 runs 14 residues.

The chain links TRBV30 to TRBJ1-2, with D hard to call. Germline V gives CDR1 GTSNPN, CDR2 SVGIG (reference sequence). The V end was cut by 0 bases, the J end by 0 bases, with 11 bases between. The CDR3 is 15 residues long. In DNA, the CDR3 is TGTGCCTGGAGTGTTCTCGGATATCCTAACTATGGCTACACCTTC. It yields the protein CAWSVLGYPNYGYTF.

The chain joins TRBV5-6 to TRBJ1-2; 7 nucleotides line up with TRBD1. The CDR3 totals 13 residues. Germline V CDR1 and CDR2: SGHDT, YYEEEE. Trimming at V came to 1 base and at J to 7 bases, leaving 4 bases not matched to a gene. CDR3 protein: CASSLRQGPGYTF. CDR3 coding DNA: TGTGCCAGCAGCTTGAGACAGGGTCCTGGCTACACCTTC.

The chain combines TRBV25-1 with TRBJ1-5, with a weak D call TRBD1 (6 bases). The CDR3 covers 13 residues. Trimming removed 4 bases from V and 7 bases from J, with 11 bases in between. The V gene's germline CDR1 is MGHDK and CDR2 SYGVNS. The CDR3 loop reads CASSAQGFQPQHF. The CDR3 DNA follows: TGTGCCAGCAGTGCACAGGGATTCCAGCCCCAGCATTTT.

J is TRBJ1-1 and V is TRBV5-1, with D uncertain. The CDR3 is 15 residues long. Per the germline V gene, CDR1 is SGHRS and CDR2 is YFSETQ. V gave up 2 bases and J gave up 1 base, with 12 bases separating them. As DNA, the CDR3 is TGCGCCAGCAGCTTCTGGGTCGCGGAGAACACTGAAGCTTTCTTT. Its translation: CASSFWVAENTEAFF.

V and J are TRBV2 and TRBJ1-2; D is uncertain. Germline V gene sequence: CDR1 SNHLY, CDR2 FYNNEI. The CDR3 is 13 amino acids. V was pared by 5 bases and J by 0 bases, with 7 bases between. The chain's CDR3 is CASSRDTNYGYTF. CDR3 coding DNA: TGTGCCAGCAGTAGAGACACTAACTATGGCTACACCTTC.

The chain has TRBV5-4 and TRBJ1-1; D unclear. CDR3 size: 13 residues. Trimming took off 1 base at V and 4 bases at J, with 8 bases between the two ends. The germline V gene encodes CDR1 SGHNT and CDR2 YYREEE (reference sequence). DNA of the CDR3: TGTGCCAGCAGCTTGCCGAGCAGCACTGAAGCTTTCTTT. Translated, it gives CASSLPSSTEAFF.

The chain recombines TRBV9 with TRBJ2-1; unclear D gene. The V gene's germline CDR1 is SGDLS and CDR2 YYNGEE. This CDR3 is 13 amino acids long. V shed 4 bases and J shed 8 bases, with 13 bases lying between them. As DNA, the CDR3 is TGTGCCAGCAGCCCCCAGAAGTGGGATGAGCAGTTCTTC. Translating it yields CASSPQKWDEQFF.

This chain connects TRBV13 to TRBJ2-1; D ambiguous. The CDR3 is made up of 14 amino acids. Germline loops: CDR1 PRHDT, CDR2 FYEKMQ (reference sequence). V was pared by 1 base and J by 6 bases, with 10 bases between. The CDR3 DNA reads as TGTGCCAGCAGCTTAGTCCAAAGTCGCAATGAGCAGTTCTTC. This sequence encodes CASSLVQSRNEQFF.

This rearrangement joins TRBV6-5 to TRBJ1-1, with 9 bases matching TRBD1. Per the germline V gene, CDR1 is MNHEY and CDR2 is SVGAGI. V was clipped by 6 bases and J by 4 bases; unmatched bases: 9. This CDR3 region has 15 residues. This chain's CDR3 is CASSSLQGAFTEAFF. DNA of the CDR3: TGTGCCAGCAGCTCTCTACAGGGGGCGTTCACTGAAGCTTTCTTT.

The rearrangement links TRBV25-1 to TRBJ2-1; TRBD2 matches at 11 bases. V lost 3 bases to trimming and J lost 0 bases; unmatched junction nucleotides: 4. CDR3 length: 17 residues. Germline lookup yields CDR1 MGHDK and CDR2 SYGVNS. The CDR3 reads CASSEPTSGASYNEQFF. CDR3 nucleotides: TGTGCCAGCAGTGAGCCGACTAGCGGGGCCTCCTACAATGAGCAGTTCTTC.

This chain links TRBV30 with TRBJ2-2, with 8 bases matching TRBD2. Per germline, CDR1 GTSNPN and CDR2 SVGIG (reference sequence). This CDR3 comprises 15 residues. Unmatched junction bases numbered 3, after V lost 0 bases and J lost 3 bases. Here the CDR3 reads CAWSVGTSDTGELFF. The CDR3 bases are TGTGCCTGGAGTGTAGGGACTAGTGACACCGGGGAGCTGTTTTTT.

V and J are TRBV15 and TRBJ2-1; 13 positions agree with TRBD2. This CDR3 comprises 20 residues. V gave up 1 base and J gave up 0 bases; unmatched junction bases: 9. The germline CDR1 and CDR2 sequences are LNHNV and YYDKDF (reference sequence). This CDR3 reads CATSRATGLAGISSYNEQFF. The CDR3 region has the DNA TGTGCCACCAGCAGAGCAACGGGACTAGCGGGGATCAGCTCCTACAATGAGCAGTTCTTC.

This clone was observed a single time. CDR3 in DNA: TGTGCCAGCAGCTTACCTACAGGGGACGAGCAGTACTTC. Protein product: CASSLPTGDEQYF. The rearrangement uses TRBV11-2 and TRBJ2-7; TRBD1 matches 7 bases. The CDR3 sequence is 13 residues long. CDR1 and CDR2 from the germline V gene are SGHAT and FQNNGV. Trimming cost V 2 bases and J 5 bases; bases outside gene matches: 3.

The V gene is TRBV4-2, the J gene TRBJ2-7; TRBD2 agrees at 13 bases. The CDR3 has 16 amino acids. Unmatched junction bases numbered 2, after V lost 0 bases and J lost 3 bases. Germline assignment: CDR1 LGHNA and CDR2 YNFKEQ. The CDR3: CASSQELAGGVYEQYF. Written as DNA, the CDR3 is TGTGCCAGCAGCCAAGAACTAGCGGGGGGGGTCTACGAGCAGTACTTC.

The rearrangement joins TRBV7-8 to TRBJ2-5, with 11 nucleotides matching TRBD2. Germline V lookup: CDR1 SGHVS, CDR2 FQNEAQ. With 3 bases clipped from V and 0 bases from J, the junction kept 3 bases outside the gene matches. The CDR3 sequence is 16 residues long. Here the CDR3 reads CASSLMTSGDQETQYF. The CDR3 region has the DNA TGTGCCAGCAGCTTGATGACTAGCGGGGACCAAGAGACCCAGTACTTC. Together with reference TRBV7-8 and TRBJ2-5, the CDR3 gives the full variable domain: GAGVSQSPRYKVAKRGQDVALRCDPISGHVSLFWYQQALGQGPEFLTYFQNEAQLDKSGLPSDRFFAERPEGSVSTLKIQRTQQEDSAVYLCASSLMTSGDQETQYFGPGTRLLVL.

The CDR3 spells CAWSGRKGAGLGTNEKLFF. In DNA, the CDR3 is TGTGCCTGGAGTGGACGGAAAGGGGCGGGGTTGGGGACTAATGAAAAACTGTTTTTT. This chain links TRBV30 with TRBJ1-4, with D possibly being TRBD1 (5 bases). CDR1 is GTSNPN, CDR2 SVGIG, per germline (reference sequence). Trimming took off 1 base at V and 2 bases at J, with 23 bases between the two ends. The CDR3 length is 19 residues.

The rearrangement joins TRBV30 to TRBJ2-3; D gene unclear. There are 11 residues in the CDR3. Trimming pared 2 bases from V and 11 bases from J, leaving 11 bases between. Germline lookup yields CDR1 GTSNPN and CDR2 SVGIG (reference sequence). Written as DNA, the CDR3 is TGTGCCTGGAGTTTTCGCGAAGGGCAGTATTTT. Translation gives CAWSFREGQYF. The whole variable domain, remainder taken from reference TRBV30 and TRBJ2-3, is SQTIHQWPATLVQPVGSPLSLECTVEGTSNPNLYWYRQAAGRGLQLLFYSVGIGQISSEVPQNLSASRPQDRQFILSSKKLLLSDSGFYLCAWSFREGQYFGPGTRLTVL.

This clone has a single count. The J gene is TRBJ1-6, the V gene TRBV6-1; D is unresolved. Deletions cut 2 bases from V and 9 bases from J, with 14 bases between. In germline, CDR1 is MNHNS, CDR2 SASEGT. This CDR3 has 15 amino acids. CDR3 in DNA: TGTGCCAGCAGTGAATATCCCGAAGGGAGTTCACCCCTCCACTTT. Its protein is CASSEYPEGSSPLHF.

The chain carries TRBV6-5 and TRBJ1-3; D not certain. CDR1 is MNHEY, CDR2 SVGAGI, per germline. V dropped 3 bases and J dropped 0 bases, with 6 bases sitting between them. This CDR3 contains 14 residues. In DNA form, the CDR3 reads TGTGCCAGCAGTTATGGGCACTCTGGAAACACCATATATTTT. Translated, it gives CASSYGHSGNTIYF.

The CDR3 is CASSQDFHRTWGGDTEAFF. The CDR3 region has the DNA TGCGCCAGCAGCCAAGATTTTCACCGTACGTGGGGCGGGGACACTGAAGCTTTCTTT. The chain links TRBV4-1 to TRBJ1-1, with D possibly matching TRBD1 (5 bases). CDR3 length: 19 residues. The V gene's germline CDR1 is MGHRA and CDR2 YSYEKL. Trimming cost V 0 bases and J 3 bases, with 23 bases left between them.